This T cell receptor beta chain was obtained from a study of blood T cell repertoires in COVID-19. The repertoire was sequenced with immunoSEQ multiplex PCR; TCRdb's copy has only in-frame clones and lacks some. The table includes a few hundred thousand clones, around 83% detected once. The study recruited people aged about 18 to 95 years across 24 US areas. Participant-reported clinical history was the basis for cohort assignment. Among Cohort 3 donors, those recovered had two negative PCRs, clearance, or symptom resolution. Trimming at V came to 2 bases and at J to 4 bases, leaving 4 bases not matched to a gene. Germline CDR1 reads MNHEY; CDR2 reads SMNVEV (reference sequence). This CDR3 region has 14 residues.

This sequence originates from a woman in her 50s who had recovered from COVID-19. The specimen sequenced was PBMCs or T cells enriched from blood (not recorded which). The rearrangement joins TRBV27 to TRBJ2-7, with TRBD1 matching 8 bases. The chain's CDR3 is CASSLQGAAYEQYF. CDR3 nucleotides: TGTGCCAGCAGTTTACAGGGGGCTGCGTACGAGCAGTACTTC.